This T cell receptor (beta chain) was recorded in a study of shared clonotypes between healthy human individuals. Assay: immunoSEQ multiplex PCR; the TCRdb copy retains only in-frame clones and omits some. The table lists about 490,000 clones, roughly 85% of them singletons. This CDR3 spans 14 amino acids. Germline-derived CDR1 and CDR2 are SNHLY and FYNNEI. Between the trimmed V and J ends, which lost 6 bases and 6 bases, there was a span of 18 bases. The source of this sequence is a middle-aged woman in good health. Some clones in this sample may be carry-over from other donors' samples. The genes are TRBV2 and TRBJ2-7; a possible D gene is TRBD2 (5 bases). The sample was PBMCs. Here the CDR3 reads CASRNEGEVLEQYF. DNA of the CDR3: TGTGCCAGCAGGAACGAGGGAGAGGTCCTCGAGCAGTACTTC.